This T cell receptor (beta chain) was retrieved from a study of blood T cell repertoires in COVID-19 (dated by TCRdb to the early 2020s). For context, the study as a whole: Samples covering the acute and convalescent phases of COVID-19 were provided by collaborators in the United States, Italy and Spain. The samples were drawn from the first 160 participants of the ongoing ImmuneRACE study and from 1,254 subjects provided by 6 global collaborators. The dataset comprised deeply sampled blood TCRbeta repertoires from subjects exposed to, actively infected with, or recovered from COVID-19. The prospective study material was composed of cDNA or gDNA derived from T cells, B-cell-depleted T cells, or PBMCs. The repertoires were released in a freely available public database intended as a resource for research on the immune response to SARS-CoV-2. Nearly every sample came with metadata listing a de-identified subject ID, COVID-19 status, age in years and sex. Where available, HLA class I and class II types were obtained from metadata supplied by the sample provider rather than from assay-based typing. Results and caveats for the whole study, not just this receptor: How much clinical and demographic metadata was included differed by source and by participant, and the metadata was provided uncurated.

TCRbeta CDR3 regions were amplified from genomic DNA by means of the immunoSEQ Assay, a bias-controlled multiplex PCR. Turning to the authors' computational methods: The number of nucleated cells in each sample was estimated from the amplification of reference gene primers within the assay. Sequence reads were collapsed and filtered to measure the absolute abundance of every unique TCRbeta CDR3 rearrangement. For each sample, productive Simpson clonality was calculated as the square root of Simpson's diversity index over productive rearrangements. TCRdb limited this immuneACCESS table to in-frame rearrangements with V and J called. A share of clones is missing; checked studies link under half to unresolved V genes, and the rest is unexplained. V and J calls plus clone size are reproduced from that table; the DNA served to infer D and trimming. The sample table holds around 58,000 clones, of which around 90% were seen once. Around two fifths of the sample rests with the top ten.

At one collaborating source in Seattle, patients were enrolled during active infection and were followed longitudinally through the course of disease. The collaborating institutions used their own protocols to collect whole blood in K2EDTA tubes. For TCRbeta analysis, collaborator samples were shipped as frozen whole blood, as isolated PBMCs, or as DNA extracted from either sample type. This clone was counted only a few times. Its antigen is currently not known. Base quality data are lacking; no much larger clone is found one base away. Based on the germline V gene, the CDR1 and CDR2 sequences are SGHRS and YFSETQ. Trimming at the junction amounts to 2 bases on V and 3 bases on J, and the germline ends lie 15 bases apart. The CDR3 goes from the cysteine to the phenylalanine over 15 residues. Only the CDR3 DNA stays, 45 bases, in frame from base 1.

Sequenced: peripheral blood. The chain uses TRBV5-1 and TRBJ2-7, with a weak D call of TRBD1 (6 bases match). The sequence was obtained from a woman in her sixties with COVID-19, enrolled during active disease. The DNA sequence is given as TGCGCCAGCAGCTTCCGGGGACATCGTTTCTACGAGCAGTACTTC. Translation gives CASSFRGHRFYEQYF.